The T cell receptor (beta chain) described here comes from a study of T cells in women clearing cervical HPV infection. Study at large: With HLA typing for only a few women, HLA confounding remains possible.

Concerning this clone itself: Its specificity is not known. The read is 3 residues too short to cover the CDR3 end, so that end is filled in from the germline J gene.

Average input was approximately 1,100 ng genomic DNA for immunoSEQ TCR beta CDR3 amplification. Repertoires were generated with immunoSEQ multiplex PCR, while TCRdb's copy carries only in-frame clones and drops some. The table lists around 15,000 clones, with 9.5% to 12% in the top ten. Whole-study findings and limits: Controls had more TRBV6-7 (roughly 0.16%) than cases (roughly 0.11%).

With 4 bases clipped from V and 7 bases from J, the junction kept 9 bases outside the gene matches. The CDR3 length is 14 residues. CDR1 and CDR2 (germline): DFQATT, SNEGSKA (reference sequence). This clonotype was sampled from a woman between 18 and 70 years old with a cervical HPV16 infection that either progressed to CIN3+ or cleared (not recorded which). The chain uses TRBV20-1 and TRBJ2-1; 8 bases map to TRBD2. The sample was blood buffy coat. The part of the CDR3 DNA that was read is TGCAGTGCTATAGCGGGATGGGGGCAGAATGAG. Translation: CSAIAGWGQNE. The complete CDR3 reads CSAIAGWGQNEQFF.